This T cell receptor (beta chain) was documented in a study of blood T cell repertoires in COVID-19. TCRdb keeps only in-frame clones here, not all; method: immunoSEQ multiplex PCR. Of some 210,000 clones detected, approximately 80% appear once; the ten largest clones hold approximately 4.6%. The CDR3 totals 13 residues. Between the trimmed V and J ends, which lost 5 bases and 7 bases, there was a span of 12 bases. Germline CDR1 and CDR2: SEHNR and FQNEAQ (reference sequence). Grouping used clinical history reported by participants in a survey and questionnaire. This clone came up a few times. Sequencing was performed on PBMCs or T cells enriched from blood (not recorded which). J is TRBJ1-5 and V is TRBV7-9; D uncertain. This clonotype originated in a man aged 25-45 years with acute COVID-19. CDR3 amino acids: CASSQAFNQPQHF. The CDR3, as DNA: TGTGCCAGCAGCCAGGCCTTCAACCAGCCCCAGCATTTT.